Reported below is one T cell receptor beta chain. This sample is part of a study of T cell repertoires in cytomegalovirus infection. Per the germline V gene, CDR1 is MGHDK and CDR2 is SYGVNS. V was cut by 7 bases and J by 8 bases, with 9 bases left in between. The CDR3 contains 11 residues. MiXCR, run by TCRdb on the reads, gives a single entry per CDR3 protein. The sample records 150,000 to 200,000 distinct CDR3 sequences, 15% to 20% being singletons. The source material was CD8+ T cells from PBMCs. The TCR was taken from a human donor in good health (CMV status not recorded). Some clones in this sample may be carry-over from other donors' samples. V is TRBV25-1 and J is TRBJ1-3; D call uncertain. CDR3 DNA: TGTGCCAGCAAAATAGCCGACACCATATATTTT. It specifies CASKIADTIYF.